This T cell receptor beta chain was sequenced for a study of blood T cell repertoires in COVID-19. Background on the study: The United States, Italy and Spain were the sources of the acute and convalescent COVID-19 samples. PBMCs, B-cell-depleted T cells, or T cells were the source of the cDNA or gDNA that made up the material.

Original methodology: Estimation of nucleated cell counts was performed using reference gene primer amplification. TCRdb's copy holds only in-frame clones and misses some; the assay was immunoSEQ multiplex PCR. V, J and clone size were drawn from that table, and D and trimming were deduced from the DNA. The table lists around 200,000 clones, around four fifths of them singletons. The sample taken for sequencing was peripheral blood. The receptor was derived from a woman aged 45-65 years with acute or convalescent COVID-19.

This CDR3 reads CASSSQGFPGELFF. CDR3 DNA sequence: TGTGCCAGCAGCTCACAGGGATTTCCAGGGGAGCTGTTTTTT. The rearrangement joins TRBV7-9 to TRBJ2-2, with D possibly matching TRBD1 (6 bases). The CDR3 extends over 14 amino acids. Germline V CDR1 and CDR2: SEHNR, FQNEAQ (reference sequence). Trimming took 4 bases from V and 8 from J, leaving 14 bases between them.